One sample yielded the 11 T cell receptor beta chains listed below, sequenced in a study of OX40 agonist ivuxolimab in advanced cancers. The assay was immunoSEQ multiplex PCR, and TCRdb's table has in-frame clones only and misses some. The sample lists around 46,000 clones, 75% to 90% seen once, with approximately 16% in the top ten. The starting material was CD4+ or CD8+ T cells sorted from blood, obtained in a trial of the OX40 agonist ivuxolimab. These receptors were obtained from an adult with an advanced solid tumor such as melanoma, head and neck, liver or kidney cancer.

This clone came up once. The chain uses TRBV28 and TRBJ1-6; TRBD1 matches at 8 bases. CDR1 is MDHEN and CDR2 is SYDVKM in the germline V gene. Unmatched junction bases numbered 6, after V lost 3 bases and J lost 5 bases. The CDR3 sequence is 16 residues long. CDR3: CASSFNPGQDNSPLHF. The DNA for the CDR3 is TGTGCCAGCAGTTTCAATCCGGGACAGGATAATTCACCCCTCCACTTT.

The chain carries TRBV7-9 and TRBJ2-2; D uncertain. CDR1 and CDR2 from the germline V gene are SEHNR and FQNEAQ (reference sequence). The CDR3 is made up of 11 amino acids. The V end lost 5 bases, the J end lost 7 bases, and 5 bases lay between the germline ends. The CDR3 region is CASSPLGELFF. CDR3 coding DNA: TGTGCCAGCAGCCCCCTCGGGGAGCTGTTTTTT.

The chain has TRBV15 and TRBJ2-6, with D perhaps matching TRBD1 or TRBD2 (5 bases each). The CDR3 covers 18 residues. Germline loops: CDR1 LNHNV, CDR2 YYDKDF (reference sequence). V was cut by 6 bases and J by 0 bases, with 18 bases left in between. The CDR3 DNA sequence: TGTGCCACCAGGAAGTATCGGGTAGGGACCTCTGGGGCCAACGTCCTGACTTTC. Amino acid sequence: CATRKYRVGTSGANVLTF.

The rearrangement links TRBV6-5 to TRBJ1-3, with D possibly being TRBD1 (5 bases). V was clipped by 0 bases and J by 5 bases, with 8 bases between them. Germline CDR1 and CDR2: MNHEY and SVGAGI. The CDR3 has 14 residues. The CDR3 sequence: CASSYSGGRNTIYF. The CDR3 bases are TGTGCCAGCAGTTACTCCGGGGGTAGAAACACCATATATTTT.

The CDR3 loop reads CASSGDGDYEQYF. The CDR3 DNA reads TGTGCCAGCAGCGGGGACGGGGATTACGAGCAGTACTTC. The J gene is TRBJ2-7, the V gene TRBV9, with D perhaps being TRBD1 or TRBD2 (5 bases each). Germline V gives CDR1 SGDLS, CDR2 YYNGEE. V lost 3 bases and J lost 4, with 11 bases in between. There are 13 residues in the CDR3.

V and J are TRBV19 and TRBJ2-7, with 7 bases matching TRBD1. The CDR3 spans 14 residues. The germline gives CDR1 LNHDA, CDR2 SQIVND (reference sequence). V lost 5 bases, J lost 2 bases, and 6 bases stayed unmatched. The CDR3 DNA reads TGTGCCAGTAGTGACAGGGTTGGGGCCTACGAGCAGTACTTC. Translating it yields CASSDRVGAYEQYF.

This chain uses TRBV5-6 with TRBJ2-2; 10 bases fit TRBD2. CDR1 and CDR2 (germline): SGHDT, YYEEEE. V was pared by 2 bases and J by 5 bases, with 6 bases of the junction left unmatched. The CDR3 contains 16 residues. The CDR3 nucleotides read TGTGCCAGCAGCTTTGCTAGCGGGAGTTATACCGGGGAGCTGTTTTTT. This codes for CASSFASGSYTGELFF.

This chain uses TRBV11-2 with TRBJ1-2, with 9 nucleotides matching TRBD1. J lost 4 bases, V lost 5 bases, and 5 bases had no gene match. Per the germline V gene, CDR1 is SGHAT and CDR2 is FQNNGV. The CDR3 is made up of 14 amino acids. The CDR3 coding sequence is TGTGCCAGCAGCGGAGGGACAGGGCCCTATGGCTACACCTTC. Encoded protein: CASSGGTGPYGYTF.

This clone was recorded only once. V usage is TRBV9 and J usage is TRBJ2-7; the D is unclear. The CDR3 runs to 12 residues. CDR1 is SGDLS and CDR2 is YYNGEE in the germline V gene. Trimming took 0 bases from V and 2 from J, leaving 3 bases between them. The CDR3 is CASSVGPYEQYF. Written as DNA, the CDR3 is TGTGCCAGCAGCGTAGGGCCCTACGAGCAGTACTTC.

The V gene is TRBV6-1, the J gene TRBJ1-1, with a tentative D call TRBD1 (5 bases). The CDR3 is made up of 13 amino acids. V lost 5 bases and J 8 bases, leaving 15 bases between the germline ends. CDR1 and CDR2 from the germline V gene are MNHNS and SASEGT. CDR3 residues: CASSQPGRLEAFF. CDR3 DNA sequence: TGTGCCAGCAGTCAGCCGGGACGGCTGGAAGCTTTCTTT.

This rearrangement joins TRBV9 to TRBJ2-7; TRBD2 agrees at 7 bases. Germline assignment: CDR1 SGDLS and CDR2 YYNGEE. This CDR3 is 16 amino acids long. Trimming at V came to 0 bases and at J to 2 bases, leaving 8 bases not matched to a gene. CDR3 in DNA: TGTGCCAGCAGCGTAGCCCCCGGACTAGGGGCCTACGAGCAGTACTTC. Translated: CASSVAPGLGAYEQYF.